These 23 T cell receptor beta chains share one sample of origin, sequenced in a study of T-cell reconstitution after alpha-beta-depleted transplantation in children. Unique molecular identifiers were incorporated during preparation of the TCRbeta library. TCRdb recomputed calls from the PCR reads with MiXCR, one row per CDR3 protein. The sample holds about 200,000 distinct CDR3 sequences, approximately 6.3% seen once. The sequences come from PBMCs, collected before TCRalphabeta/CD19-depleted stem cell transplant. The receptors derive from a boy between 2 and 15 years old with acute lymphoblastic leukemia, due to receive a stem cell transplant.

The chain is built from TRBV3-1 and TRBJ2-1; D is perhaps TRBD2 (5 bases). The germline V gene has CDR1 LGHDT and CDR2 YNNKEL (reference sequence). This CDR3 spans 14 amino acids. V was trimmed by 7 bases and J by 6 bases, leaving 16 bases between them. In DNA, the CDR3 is TGTGCCAGCACGCCGCGGAGGAGCATCAATGAGCAGTTCTTC. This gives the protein CASTPRRSINEQFF.

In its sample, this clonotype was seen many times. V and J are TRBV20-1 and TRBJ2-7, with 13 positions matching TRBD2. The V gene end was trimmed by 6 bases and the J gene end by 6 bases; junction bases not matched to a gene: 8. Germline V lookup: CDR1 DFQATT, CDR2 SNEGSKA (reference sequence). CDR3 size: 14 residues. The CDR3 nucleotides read TGCAGTGCAGAGACTAGCGGGGGGTATGTCGAGCAGTACTTC. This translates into CSAETSGGYVEQYF.

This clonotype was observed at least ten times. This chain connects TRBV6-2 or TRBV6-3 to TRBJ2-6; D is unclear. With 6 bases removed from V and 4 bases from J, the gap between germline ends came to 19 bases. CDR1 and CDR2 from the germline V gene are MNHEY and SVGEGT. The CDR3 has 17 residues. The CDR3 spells CASSPLPRNNGANVLTF. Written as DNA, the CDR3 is TGTGCCAGCAGCCCTCTACCCAGGAATAACGGGGCCAACGTCCTGACTTTC.

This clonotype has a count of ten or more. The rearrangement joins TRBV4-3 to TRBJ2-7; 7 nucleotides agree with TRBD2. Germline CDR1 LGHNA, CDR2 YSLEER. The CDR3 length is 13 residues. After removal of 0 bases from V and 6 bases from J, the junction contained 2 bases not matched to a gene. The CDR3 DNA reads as TGCGCCAGCAGCCAAGATCGCGGGAGCGAGCAGTACTTC. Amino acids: CASSQDRGSEQYF.

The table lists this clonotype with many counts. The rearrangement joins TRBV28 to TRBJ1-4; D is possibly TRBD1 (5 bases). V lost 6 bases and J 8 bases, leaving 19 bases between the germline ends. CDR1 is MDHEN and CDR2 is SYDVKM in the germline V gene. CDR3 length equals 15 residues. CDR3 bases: TGTGCCAGCAGCGAACTGGGGCGCCCAGAGGAAAAACTGTTTTTT. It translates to CASSELGRPEEKLFF.

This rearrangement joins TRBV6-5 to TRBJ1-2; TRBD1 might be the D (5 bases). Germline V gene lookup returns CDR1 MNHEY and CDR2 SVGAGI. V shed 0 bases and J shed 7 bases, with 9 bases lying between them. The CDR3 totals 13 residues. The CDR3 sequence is CASSYSGRGGYTF. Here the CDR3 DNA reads TGTGCCAGCAGTTACTCGGGGAGGGGTGGCTACACCTTC.

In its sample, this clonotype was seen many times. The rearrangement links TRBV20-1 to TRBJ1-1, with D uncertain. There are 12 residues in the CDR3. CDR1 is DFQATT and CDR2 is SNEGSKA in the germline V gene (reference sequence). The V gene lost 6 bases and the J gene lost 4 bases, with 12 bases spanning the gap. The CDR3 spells CSAPSLSTEAFF. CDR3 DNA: TGCAGTGCCCCAAGCCTTAGCACTGAAGCTTTCTTT.

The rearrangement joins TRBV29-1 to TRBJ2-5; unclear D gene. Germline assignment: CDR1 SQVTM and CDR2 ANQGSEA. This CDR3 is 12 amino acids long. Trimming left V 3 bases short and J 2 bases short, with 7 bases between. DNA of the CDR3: TGCAGCGTTGATCGGCAGCAAGAGACCCAGTACTTC. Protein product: CSVDRQQETQYF.

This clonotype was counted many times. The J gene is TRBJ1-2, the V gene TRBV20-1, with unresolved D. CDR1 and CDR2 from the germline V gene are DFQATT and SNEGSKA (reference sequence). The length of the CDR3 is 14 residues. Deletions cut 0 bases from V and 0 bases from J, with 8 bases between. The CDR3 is CSARDPQSNYGYTF. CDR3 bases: TGCAGTGCTAGAGATCCGCAATCTAACTATGGCTACACCTTC.

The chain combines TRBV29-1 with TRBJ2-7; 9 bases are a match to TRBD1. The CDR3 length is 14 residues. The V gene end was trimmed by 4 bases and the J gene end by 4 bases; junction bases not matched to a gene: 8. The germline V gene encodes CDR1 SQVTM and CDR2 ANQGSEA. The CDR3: CSVAVTGGRYEQYF. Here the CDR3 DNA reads TGCAGCGTTGCGGTCACAGGGGGCCGTTACGAGCAGTACTTC.

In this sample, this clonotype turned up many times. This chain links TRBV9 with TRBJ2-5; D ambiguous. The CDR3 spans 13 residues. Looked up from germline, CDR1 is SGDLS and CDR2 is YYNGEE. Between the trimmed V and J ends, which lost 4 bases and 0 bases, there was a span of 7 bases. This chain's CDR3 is CASSIQDQETQYF. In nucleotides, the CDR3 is TGTGCCAGCAGCATCCAGGACCAAGAGACCCAGTACTTC. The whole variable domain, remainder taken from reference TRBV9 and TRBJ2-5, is DSGVTQTPKHLITATGQRVTLRCSPRSGDLSVYWYQQSLDQGLQFLIQYYNGEERAKGNILERFSAQQFPDLHSELNLSSLELGDSALYFCASSIQDQETQYFGPGTRLLVL.

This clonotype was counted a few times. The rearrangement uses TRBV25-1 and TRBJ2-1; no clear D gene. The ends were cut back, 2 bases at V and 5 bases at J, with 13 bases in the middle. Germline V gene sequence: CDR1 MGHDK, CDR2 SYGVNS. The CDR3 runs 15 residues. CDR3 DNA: TGTGCCAGCAGTGAACGGTTGATCTCACACAATGAGCAGTTCTTC. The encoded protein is CASSERLISHNEQFF.

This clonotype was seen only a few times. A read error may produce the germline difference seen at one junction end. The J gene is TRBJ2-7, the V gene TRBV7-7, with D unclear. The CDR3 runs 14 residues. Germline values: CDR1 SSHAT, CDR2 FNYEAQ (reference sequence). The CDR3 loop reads CASSRRRTHYEQYF. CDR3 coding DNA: TGTGCTAGCAGCCGCCGAAGGACCCACTACGAGCAGTACTTC.

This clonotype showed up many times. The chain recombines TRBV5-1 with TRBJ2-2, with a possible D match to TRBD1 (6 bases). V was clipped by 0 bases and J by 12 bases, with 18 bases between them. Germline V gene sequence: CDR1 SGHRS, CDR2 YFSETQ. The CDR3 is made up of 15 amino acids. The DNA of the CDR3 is TGCGCCAGCAGCTTGGATGCGACCCGAGGGACAAAGCTGTTTTTT. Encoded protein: CASSLDATRGTKLFF.

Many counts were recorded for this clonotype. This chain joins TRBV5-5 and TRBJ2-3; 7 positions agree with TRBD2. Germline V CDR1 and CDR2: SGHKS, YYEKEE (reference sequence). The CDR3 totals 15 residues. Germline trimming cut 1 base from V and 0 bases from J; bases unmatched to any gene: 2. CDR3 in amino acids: CASSLTSASTDTQYF. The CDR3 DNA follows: TGTGCCAGCAGCTTGACTAGCGCTAGCACAGATACGCAGTATTTT.

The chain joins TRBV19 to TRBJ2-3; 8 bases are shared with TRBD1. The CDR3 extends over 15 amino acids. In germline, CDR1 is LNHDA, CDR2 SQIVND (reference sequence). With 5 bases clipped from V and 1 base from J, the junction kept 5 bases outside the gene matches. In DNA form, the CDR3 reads TGTGCCAGTAGTGTGGACAGGGCTGGCACAGATACGCAGTATTTT. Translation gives CASSVDRAGTDTQYF.

The CDR3 nucleotides are TGTGCCAGCAGCTTAAGACTAGCGGGGGGGATCGCCACAGATACGCAGTATTTT. This encodes CASSLRLAGGIATDTQYF. This rearrangement joins TRBV7-3 to TRBJ2-3; 14 bases agree with TRBD2. J was trimmed by 2 bases and V by 1 base; bases with no gene match: 5. This CDR3 comprises 18 residues. The germline V gene encodes CDR1 SGHTA and CDR2 FQGTGA.

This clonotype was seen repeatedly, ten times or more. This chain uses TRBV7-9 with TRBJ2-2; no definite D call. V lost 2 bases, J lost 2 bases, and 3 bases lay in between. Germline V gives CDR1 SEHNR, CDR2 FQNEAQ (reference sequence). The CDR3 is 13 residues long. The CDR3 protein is CASSLSNTGELFF. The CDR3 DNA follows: TGTGCCAGCAGCTTATCAAACACCGGGGAGCTGTTTTTT.

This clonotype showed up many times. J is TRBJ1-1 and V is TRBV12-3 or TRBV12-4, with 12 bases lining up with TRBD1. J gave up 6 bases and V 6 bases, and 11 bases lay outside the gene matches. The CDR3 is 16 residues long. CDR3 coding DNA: TGTGCCAGCAGGAGGGGGACAGGGGGCGCAGTCTCTGAAGCTTTCTTT. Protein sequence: CASRRGTGGAVSEAFF.

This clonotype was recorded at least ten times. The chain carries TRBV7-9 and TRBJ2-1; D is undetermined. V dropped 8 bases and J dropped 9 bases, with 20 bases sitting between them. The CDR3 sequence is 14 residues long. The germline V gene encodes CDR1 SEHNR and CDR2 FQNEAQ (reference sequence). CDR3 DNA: TGTGCCAGCGGTCCCCGAATAGCTGTCAGTGAGCAGTTCTTC. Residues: CASGPRIAVSEQFF.

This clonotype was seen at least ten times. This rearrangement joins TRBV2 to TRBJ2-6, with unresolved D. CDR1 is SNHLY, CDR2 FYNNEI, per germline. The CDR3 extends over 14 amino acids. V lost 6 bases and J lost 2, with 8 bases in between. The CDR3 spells CASSPQPGANVLTF. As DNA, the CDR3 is TGTGCCAGCAGCCCACAGCCTGGGGCCAACGTCCTGACTTTC.

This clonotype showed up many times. The CDR3 region has the DNA TGTGCCAGCAGTCCCCCCGGGTTCACAGATACGCAGTATTTT. Amino acids: CASSPPGFTDTQYF. The rearrangement links TRBV25-1 to TRBJ2-3; D unclear. The CDR3 is 14 amino acids. The V gene lost 5 bases and the J gene lost 2 bases, with 11 bases spanning the gap. The V gene's germline CDR1 is MGHDK and CDR2 SYGVNS.

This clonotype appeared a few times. Here the CDR3 DNA reads TGTGCCAGCACCGGAGACACGAACTATGAAAAACTGTTTTTT. Translating gives CASTGDTNYEKLFF. The V and J genes are TRBV7-9 and TRBJ1-4; no reliable D call. Germline V gene lookup returns CDR1 SEHNR and CDR2 FQNEAQ (reference sequence). V dropped 7 bases and J dropped 6 bases, with 15 bases sitting between them. The CDR3 sequence is 14 residues long.